The sequence of this T cell receptor (beta chain) was determined in a study of blood T cell repertoires in COVID-19. Looking at the study overall: Sites in the United States, Italy and Spain provided acute and convalescent COVID-19 samples.

In the authors' methods: Amplification from reference gene primers served as the basis for estimated nucleated cell counts. Measured with immunoSEQ multiplex PCR; TCRdb has only the in-frame clones, and not every one. V and J calls and clone size follow that table, whereas D and trimming were derived from the DNA. The table lists under 250,000 clones, roughly nine tenths of them singletons. CDR1 and CDR2 (germline): SGHTA, FQGTGA. The ends lost 4 bases at V and 7 bases at J; junction bases unmatched: 9. CDR3 length: 14 amino acids. The specimen was peripheral blood. The chain carries TRBV7-3 and TRBJ2-5; TRBD1 matches 7 bases. This clonotype was obtained from a man between 60 and 75 years old with acute or convalescent COVID-19. DNA of the CDR3: TGTGCCAGCAGCTCGTCAGGGGGTTGGCGGACCCAGTACTTC. This sequence encodes CASSSSGGWRTQYF.